Listed below are T cell receptor beta chains from one sample, sequenced in a study of blood T cell repertoires in COVID-19. The repertoire was sequenced with immunoSEQ multiplex PCR; TCRdb's copy has only in-frame clones and lacks some. The data contain roughly 200,000 clones, 70% to 90% of them singletons. Sequencing was done on a sample of peripheral blood. These receptors were collected from a woman younger than 45 with active or convalescent COVID-19. Each CDR3 is given with its conserved first and last residue. D genes are given only for firm matches. Rows give clone size only sometimes, using once, few, many, or a class for an expanded clone.

few,TRBJ2-7,TRBV10-2,TRBD1,CASGTGYEQYF,TGCGCCAGCGGGACAGGCTACGAGCAGTACTTC
few,TRBJ1-5,TRBV19,.,CASSMRNQPQHF,TGTGCCAGTAGTATGAGGAATCAGCCCCAGCATTTT
.,TRBJ2-3,TRBV5-1,TRBD1,CASRRGTGNADTQYF,TGCGCCAGCAGACGAGGGACAGGGAACGCAGATACGCAGTATTTT
.,TRBJ1-4,TRBV19,TRBD1,CASRGGQGEKLFF,TGTGCCAGTAGGGGCGGACAGGGTGAAAAACTGTTTTTT
.,TRBJ2-1,TRBV4-1,TRBD2,CASSQDRRYRPSGASSYNEQFF,TGCGCCAGCAGCCAAGATCGGCGCTACCGACCTAGCGGGGCCTCCTCCTACAATGAGCAGTTCTTC
.,TRBJ2-7,TRBV5-3,TRBD2,CARSLHYAGGPYEQYF,TGTGCCAGAAGCCTGCACTATGCGGGGGGCCCTTACGAGCAGTACTTC
.,TRBJ1-2,TRBV20-1,TRBD1,CSASQQGGYTF,TGCAGTGCTAGCCAACAGGGGGGCTACACCTTC
few,TRBJ2-2,TRBV10-3,TRBD1,CAISGQGDLTGELFF,TGTGCCATCAGCGGACAGGGGGACTTAACCGGGGAGCTGTTTTTT
.,TRBJ2-7,TRBV25-1,TRBD1,CASSGDRSSYEQYF,TGTGCCAGCAGTGGGGACAGGAGCTCCTACGAGCAGTACTTC
.,TRBJ1-2,TRBV5-5,TRBD1,CASSLGQTNNYGYTF,TGTGCCAGCAGCCTGGGACAGACAAATAACTATGGCTACACCTTC
.,TRBJ2-1,TRBV27,TRBD2,CASSSPGTRSNEQFF,TGTGCCAGCAGCTCCCCCGGGACTAGAAGCAATGAGCAGTTCTTC
.,TRBJ2-5,TRBV24-1,TRBD1,CATSDRTGSGETQYF,TGTGCCACCAGTGACAGGACAGGATCCGGAGAGACCCAGTACTTC
.,TRBJ1-5,TRBV19,.,CASSPQGYQPQHF,TGTGCCAGTAGTCCTCAGGGGTATCAGCCCCAGCATTTT
.,TRBJ2-7,TRBV7-2,TRBD1,CASSPQGASPYEQYF,TGTGCCAGCAGCCCACAGGGGGCCTCTCCCTACGAGCAGTACTTC
.,TRBJ2-5,TRBV5-6,TRBD2,CASRDQRTSLRETQYF,TGTGCCAGCAGAGACCAGCGGACTAGCCTGAGGGAGACCCAGTACTTC
.,TRBJ2-7,TRBV5-6,TRBD2,CASSLGTSGSYEQYF,TGTGCCAGCAGCCTAGGGACTAGCGGCTCCTACGAGCAGTACTTC
.,TRBJ2-7,TRBV9,TRBD1,CASSADRGDYEQYF,TGTGCCAGCAGCGCGGACAGGGGGGACTACGAGCAGTACTTC
.,TRBJ2-5,TRBV11-2,TRBD1,CASSVSADRGRETQYF,TGTGCCAGCAGCGTGTCGGCCGACAGGGGCAGAGAGACCCAGTACTTC
.,TRBJ2-1,TRBV19,TRBD2,CASRRGSSGGTKGSYNEQFF,TGTGCCAGTAGAAGGGGGTCTAGCGGGGGTACGAAGGGGTCCTACAATGAGCAGTTCTTC
.,TRBJ2-5,TRBV28,TRBD2,CASRRGGEETQYF,TGTGCCAGCAGACGCGGGGGGGAAGAGACCCAGTACTTC
.,TRBJ1-2,TRBV6-5,TRBD1,CASSYRADRGGYGYTF,TGTGCCAGCAGTTACCGGGCTGACAGGGGAGGGTATGGCTACACCTTC
.,TRBJ1-4,TRBV5-4,TRBD1,CASSPGTGNEKLFF,TGTGCCAGCAGTCCAGGGACAGGGAATGAAAAACTGTTTTTT
.,TRBJ1-1,TRBV2,.,CASSRTVNTEAFF,TGTGCCAGCAGTCGGACAGTGAACACTGAAGCTTTCTTT
.,TRBJ2-1,TRBV9,TRBD2,CASPSGGHEQFF,TGTGCCAGCCCTAGCGGGGGGCATGAGCAGTTCTTC
.,TRBJ1-5,TRBV28,.,CASSPPGYSNQPQHF,TGTGCCAGCAGTCCCCCGGGGTATAGCAATCAGCCCCAGCATTTT
.,TRBJ2-3,TRBV15,TRBD2,CATSRRESGGGADTQYF,TGTGCCACCAGCAGAAGGGAGTCTGGCGGGGGTGCAGATACGCAGTATTTT
.,TRBJ2-7,TRBV10-1,.,CASSDGGGALYEQYF,TGCGCCAGCAGTGATGGAGGGGGCGCCCTCTACGAGCAGTACTTC
few,TRBJ1-2,TRBV2,.,CASRSLADGYTF,TGTGCCAGCAGATCCCTTGCGGATGGCTACACCTTC
.,TRBJ2-5,TRBV28,.,CASRGGIQETQYF,TGTGCCAGCAGAGGAGGGATCCAAGAGACCCAGTACTTC
.,TRBJ1-6,TRBV30,TRBD1,CAWTHPDRAGTPLHF,TGTGCCTGGACTCATCCGGACAGGGCTGGCACACCCCTCCACTTT
.,TRBJ2-2,TRBV18,.,CASSPLQGHTGELFF,TGTGCCAGCTCACCTTTACAGGGTCACACCGGGGAGCTGTTTTTT
.,TRBJ2-3,TRBV11-2,TRBD1,CASSFIGGGDTQYF,TGTGCCAGCAGCTTTATAGGGGGCGGCGATACGCAGTATTTT
.,TRBJ1-1,TRBV6-5,TRBD1,CASSRTGNTEAFF,TGTGCCAGCAGTCGGACAGGGAACACTGAAGCTTTCTTT
few,TRBJ2-6,TRBV7-9,TRBD1,CASSLTGSESGANVLTF,TGTGCCAGCAGCTTGACAGGGAGCGAGTCTGGGGCCAACGTCCTGACTTTC
.,TRBJ2-3,TRBV5-1,TRBD2,CASSPGTSGVWVTDTQYF,TGCGCCAGCAGCCCCGGGACTAGCGGGGTTTGGGTCACAGATACGCAGTATTTT
.,TRBJ1-2,TRBV3-1/TRBV3-2,TRBD1,CASSHVQRARGPYTF,TGTGCCAGCAGCCACGTTCAGCGGGCTAGGGGGCCCTACACCTTC
once,TRBJ2-7,TRBV15,.,CATSRDKQTWPSSYEQYF,TGTGCCACCAGCAGAGATAAGCAGACATGGCCGAGCTCCTACGAGCAGTACTTC
many,TRBJ1-2,TRBV6-1,.,CASSEAVAKVYGYTF,TGTGCCAGCAGTGAAGCAGTCGCGAAAGTCTATGGCTACACCTTC
once,TRBJ2-5,TRBV5-6,TRBD2,CASSLATGGETQYF,TGTGCCAGCAGCTTGGCCACGGGGGGAGAGACCCAGTACTTC
many,TRBJ1-2,TRBV4-2,TRBD1,CASSQEGGTGGVGYTF,TGTGCCAGCAGCCAAGAGGGAGGGACAGGGGGCGTTGGCTACACCTTC
.,TRBJ1-6,TRBV20-1,.,CSASRQGVNSPLHF,TGCAGTGCTAGTCGACAAGGCGTCAATTCACCCCTCCACTTT
.,TRBJ1-2,TRBV19,TRBD1,CASSIDRRGRLTNYGYTF,TGTGCCAGTAGTATAGATCGCAGGGGGAGATTGACTAACTATGGCTACACCTTC
.,TRBJ2-1,TRBV12-5,.,CASGDRGSYNEQFF,TGTGCTAGTGGTGACAGAGGCTCCTACAATGAGCAGTTCTTC
.,TRBJ2-7,TRBV7-8,TRBD1,CASVGTGVSDEQYF,TGTGCCAGCGTAGGGACAGGGGTTTCGGACGAGCAGTACTTC
.,TRBJ2-7,TRBV18,TRBD1,CASSTRDRGQNEQYF,TGTGCCAGCTCAACCCGGGACAGGGGGCAGAACGAGCAGTACTTC
.,TRBJ1-6,TRBV7-2,TRBD1,CASSLGQGVSSYNSPLHF,TGTGCCAGCAGCTTAGGGCAGGGGGTGAGCTCCTATAATTCACCCCTCCACTTT